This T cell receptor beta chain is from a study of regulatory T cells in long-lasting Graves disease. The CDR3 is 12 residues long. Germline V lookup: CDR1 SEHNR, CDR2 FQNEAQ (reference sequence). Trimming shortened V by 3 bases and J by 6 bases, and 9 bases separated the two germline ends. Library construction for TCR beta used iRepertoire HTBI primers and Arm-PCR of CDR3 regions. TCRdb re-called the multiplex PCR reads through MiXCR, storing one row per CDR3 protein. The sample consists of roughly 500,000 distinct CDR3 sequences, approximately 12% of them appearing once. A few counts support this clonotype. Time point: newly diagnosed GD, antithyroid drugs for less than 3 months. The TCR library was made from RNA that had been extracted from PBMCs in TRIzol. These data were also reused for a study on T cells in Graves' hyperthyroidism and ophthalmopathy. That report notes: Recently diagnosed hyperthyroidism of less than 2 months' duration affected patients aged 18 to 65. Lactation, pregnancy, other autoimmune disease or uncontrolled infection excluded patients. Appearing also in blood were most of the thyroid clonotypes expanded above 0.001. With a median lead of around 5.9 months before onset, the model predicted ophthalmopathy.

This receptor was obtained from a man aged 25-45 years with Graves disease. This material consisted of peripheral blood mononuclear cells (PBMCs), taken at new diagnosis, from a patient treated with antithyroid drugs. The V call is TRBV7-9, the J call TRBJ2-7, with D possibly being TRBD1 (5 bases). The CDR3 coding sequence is TGTGCCAGCAGCTTGACAGCGTCCGAGCAGTACTTC. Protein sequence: CASSLTASEQYF.